This is a list of T cell receptor beta chains from one sample in a study of CD8+ T cells in alopecia areata. Method: immunoSEQ multiplex PCR; TCRdb's copy keeps in-frame clones and lacks some. The table lists some 51,000 clones, around 96% of them singletons. The sequencing here drew on CD8+ T cells sorted from blood, taken at week 0. These receptor sequences come from a human donor with alopecia areata. Each CDR3 is given with its conserved first and last residue. Each record gives: CDR3 protein, CDR3 DNA, V gene, clone size, D gene, J gene. D genes are given only for firm matches. Not every row has a clone size; where given, it reads once, few, many or a size class.

CSEGTGTRAFF TGCAGTGAGGGAACCGGGACAAGGGCTTTCTTT TRBV20-1 . . TRBJ1-1
CASSLSPSVLGTDTQYF TGCGCCAGCAGCTTGTCCCCTAGCGTATTAGGCACAGATACGCAGTATTTT TRBV5-1 . . TRBJ2-3
CASSFAGEYEQYF TGTGCCAGCAGTTTTGCGGGGGAATACGAGCAGTACTTC TRBV6-5 . TRBD2 TRBJ2-7
CASSHQQGEYYEQYF TGTGCCAGCAGCCACCAACAGGGGGAGTATTACGAGCAGTACTTC TRBV14 . TRBD1 TRBJ2-7
CASSLPGVETQYF TGTGCCAGCAGCTTACCGGGCGTAGAGACCCAGTACTTC TRBV11-2 once . TRBJ2-5
CASSPGGGEQYF TGTGCCAGCAGCCCGGGGGGAGGAGAGCAGTACTTC TRBV5-5 . TRBD2 TRBJ2-7
CASSLTADADTQYF TGTGCCAGCAGCTTGACCGCCGACGCAGATACGCAGTATTTT TRBV7-9 . . TRBJ2-3
CASSIGDRVYFVGYTF TGTGCCAGTAGTATCGGGGACAGGGTGTACTTCGTTGGCTACACCTTC TRBV19 . TRBD1 TRBJ1-2
CASSLELAVNEQFF TGTGCCAGCAGCTTAGAACTAGCGGTCAATGAGCAGTTCTTC TRBV13 . TRBD2 TRBJ2-1
CASSRSETQYF TGTGCCAGCAGCCGAAGTGAGACCCAGTACTTC TRBV7-6 . . TRBJ2-5
CASSFHRADEQFF TGTGCCAGCAGTTTCCATAGGGCTGATGAGCAGTTCTTC TRBV27 . . TRBJ2-1
CASSFNIYEQYF TGTGCCAGCAGCTTTAACATCTACGAGCAGTACTTC TRBV7-8 . . TRBJ2-7
CASGPEGQIEVQYF TGTGCTAGTGGTCCGGAGGGACAGATTGAGGTTCAGTACTTC TRBV12-5 few . TRBJ2-4
CSVGPDNSNQPQHF TGCAGCGTTGGGCCCGATAATAGCAATCAGCCCCAGCATTTT TRBV29-1 . . TRBJ1-5
CASSFGGAKNIQYF TGTGCCAGCAGTTTTGGGGGTGCGAAAAACATTCAGTACTTC TRBV27 . . TRBJ2-4
CASSQVNSGGANTGELFF TGCGCCAGCAGCCAAGTGAATAGCGGGGGGGCGAACACCGGGGAGCTGTTTTTT TRBV4-3 . TRBD2 TRBJ2-2
CASSFTRNEQYF TGTGCCAGCAGCTTCACGAGGAACGAGCAGTACTTC TRBV11-2 . . TRBJ2-7
CASSASGGLSYEQYF TGTGCCAGTAGTGCCAGCGGGGGGCTTTCCTACGAGCAGTACTTC TRBV19 . TRBD2 TRBJ2-7
CAIRPLANNEQFF TGTGCCATCAGGCCCCTAGCCAACAATGAGCAGTTCTTC TRBV10-3 . . TRBJ2-1
CASSLNHGETQYF TGTGCCAGCAGCTTAAACCACGGAGAGACCCAGTACTTC TRBV7-3 . . TRBJ2-5
CASSLFFAGTDTQYF TGCGCCAGCAGCTTGTTCTTTGCCGGAACAGATACGCAGTATTTT TRBV5-1 few . TRBJ2-3
CASSRTSGYEQYF TGTGCCAGCAGTCGGACTAGCGGCTACGAGCAGTACTTC TRBV7-8 once TRBD2 TRBJ2-7
CASRPDTMNTGELFF TGCGCCAGCAGACCTGACACGATGAACACCGGGGAGCTGTTTTTT TRBV4-3 once . TRBJ2-2
CASSLWTSGGGDTQYF TGTGCCAGCTCACTTTGGACTAGCGGGGGAGGAGATACGCAGTATTTT TRBV18 . TRBD2 TRBJ2-3
CASSLARGLSSYEQYF TGCGCCAGCAGCTTGGCCAGGGGCCTAAGCTCCTACGAGCAGTACTTC TRBV5-1 . . TRBJ2-7
CASERGIARNEKLFF TGTGCCAGCGAAAGAGGAATAGCCCGGAACGAAAAACTGTTTTTT TRBV4-2 . . TRBJ1-4
CASSLAGELFF TGTGCCAGCAGCTTAGCCGGGGAGCTGTTTTTT TRBV7-2 . . TRBJ2-2
CASSPLGSPEAFF TGTGCCAGCTCACCACTAGGGAGCCCTGAAGCTTTCTTT TRBV18 . . TRBJ1-1
CASSQVTNRGISYEQYF TGCGCCAGCAGCCAAGTGACGAACAGGGGGATATCCTACGAGCAGTACTTC TRBV4-1 . TRBD1 TRBJ2-7
CASSLSGGAFYEQYF TGTGCCAGCAGCTTAAGTGGGGGGGCCTTCTACGAGCAGTACTTC TRBV7-2 . . TRBJ2-7
CASSLARNNKQEAFF TGTGCCAGCAGCTTAGCCAGAAATAATAAGCAGGAAGCTTTCTTT TRBV7-8 . . TRBJ1-1
CASSQENRGAGGLETQYF TGTGCCAGCAGCCAAGAAAACCGGGGAGCGGGGGGGTTGGAGACCCAGTACTTC TRBV4-2 . TRBD2 TRBJ2-5
CASSGKLLGEQYF TGTGCCAGCAGTGGGAAGCTTCTAGGCGAGCAGTACTTC TRBV6-1 once . TRBJ2-7
CASSLAGGSTDTQYF TGTGCCAGCAGTCTAGCGGGGGGCTCCACAGATACGCAGTATTTT TRBV6-4 . TRBD2 TRBJ2-3
CASSKGGVAWDTQYF TGTGCCAGCAGCAAGGGGGGGGTCGCGTGGGATACGCAGTATTTT TRBV7-8 . . TRBJ2-3
CATSRRLAGSDEQFF TGTGCCACCAGCAGACGGCTAGCCGGTTCTGATGAGCAGTTCTTC TRBV15 . . TRBJ2-1
CASSKFIGDSFNEQFF TGTGCCAGCAGCAAATTCATCGGGGACAGTTTTAATGAGCAGTTCTTC TRBV21-1 few . TRBJ2-1
CASSPRTSGGDTQYF TGTGCCAGCAGCCCCCGGACTAGCGGGGGAGATACGCAGTATTTT TRBV9 . TRBD2 TRBJ2-3
CASSKVAMEAGYTF TGTGCCAGTAGTAAGGTCGCCATGGAAGCTGGCTACACCTTC TRBV19 . . TRBJ1-2
CASTDQGNEQFF TGTGCCAGTACCGACCAGGGAAATGAGCAGTTCTTC TRBV19 . . TRBJ2-1
CASSLLGGQQYF TGTGCCAGCAGCTTGCTTGGCGGGCAGCAGTACTTC TRBV7-9 once . TRBJ2-7
CASSLESLWGTEAFF TGTGCCAGCAGCTTAGAGTCTCTATGGGGCACTGAAGCTTTCTTT TRBV7-9 . . TRBJ1-1
CASSLETEYYGYTF TGCGCCAGCAGCTTGGAGACGGAGTACTATGGCTACACCTTC TRBV5-1 . . TRBJ1-2
CASSPKEGSPGYTF TGTGCCAGCAGCCCAAAAGAGGGGTCGCCTGGCTACACCTTC TRBV4-2 . . TRBJ1-2
CASSSGTGSDYEQYF TGTGCCAGCAGTTCCGGGACAGGGTCCGACTACGAGCAGTACTTC TRBV27 . TRBD1 TRBJ2-7
CASGFLLPGTSRTDTQYF TGTGCTAGTGGTTTCCTCCTCCCCGGTACCTCTCGCACAGATACGCAGTATTTT TRBV12-5 . . TRBJ2-3